The entry below gives a single TCR beta chain sequence along with its context. Together with a sample-barcoded 5' primer, a J-beta primer mix was included in a second PCR lasting about 7 to 11 cycles. One entry per CDR3 protein, called by TCRdb with MiXCR from the 5' RACE reads. The sample comprises hundreds of thousands of distinct CDR3 sequences, 29% of which are singletons, and 17% rests with the top ten. Healthy Caucasian individuals from Russia aged about 6 to 100 were enrolled as donors. This entry is derived from a study of blood T cells in healthy people across ages. The V end lost 0 bases, the J end lost 10 bases, and 16 bases lay between the germline ends. The germline V gene has CDR1 LGHNA and CDR2 YSLEER. This CDR3 has 16 residues.

Sequencing input: blood. The TCR originated in a woman of 80 years or more in good health. V and J are TRBV4-3 and TRBJ1-6, with a possible D match to TRBD1 (5 bases). The CDR3 here is CASSQEWGPGESPLHF. CDR3 coding DNA: TGCGCCAGCAGCCAAGAATGGGGACCGGGGGAATCACCCCTCCACTTT.